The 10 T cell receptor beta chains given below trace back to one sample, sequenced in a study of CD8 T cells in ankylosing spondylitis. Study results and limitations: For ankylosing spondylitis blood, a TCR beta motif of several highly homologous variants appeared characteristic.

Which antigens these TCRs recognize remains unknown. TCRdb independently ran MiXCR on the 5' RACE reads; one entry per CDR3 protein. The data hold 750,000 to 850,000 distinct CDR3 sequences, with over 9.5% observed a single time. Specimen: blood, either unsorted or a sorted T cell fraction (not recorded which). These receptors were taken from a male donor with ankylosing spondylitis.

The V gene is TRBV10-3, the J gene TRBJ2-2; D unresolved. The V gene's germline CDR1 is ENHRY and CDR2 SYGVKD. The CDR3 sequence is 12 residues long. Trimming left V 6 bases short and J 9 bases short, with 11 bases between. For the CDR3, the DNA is TGTGCCATCAGCCCGTCCCGGAGGGAGCTGTTTTTT. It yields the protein CAISPSRRELFF.

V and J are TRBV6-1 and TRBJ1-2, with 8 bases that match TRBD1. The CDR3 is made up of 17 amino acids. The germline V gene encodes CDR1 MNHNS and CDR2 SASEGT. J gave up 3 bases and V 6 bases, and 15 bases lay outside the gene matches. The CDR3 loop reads CASRRHGPGGADYGYTF. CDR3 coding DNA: TGTGCCAGCAGACGTCACGGCCCAGGGGGCGCCGACTATGGCTACACCTTC.

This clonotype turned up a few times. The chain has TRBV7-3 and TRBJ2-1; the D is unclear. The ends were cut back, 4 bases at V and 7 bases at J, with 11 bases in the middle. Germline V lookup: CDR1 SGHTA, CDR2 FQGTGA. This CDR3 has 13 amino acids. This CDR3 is CASSSPGRNEQFF. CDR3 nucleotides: TGTGCCAGCAGCTCCCCCGGTCGGAATGAGCAGTTCTTC.

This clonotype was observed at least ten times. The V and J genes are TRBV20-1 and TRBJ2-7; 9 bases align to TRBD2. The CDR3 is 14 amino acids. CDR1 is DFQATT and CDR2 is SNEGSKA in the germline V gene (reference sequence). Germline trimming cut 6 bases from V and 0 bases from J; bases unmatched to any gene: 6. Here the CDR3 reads CSAAELAGSYEQYF. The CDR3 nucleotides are TGCAGTGCGGCGGAACTAGCGGGCTCCTACGAGCAGTACTTC.

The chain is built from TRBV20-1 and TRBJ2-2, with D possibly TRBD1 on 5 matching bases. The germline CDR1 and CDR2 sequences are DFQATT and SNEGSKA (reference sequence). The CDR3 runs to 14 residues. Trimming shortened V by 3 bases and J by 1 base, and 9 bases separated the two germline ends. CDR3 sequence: CSASVGENTGELFF. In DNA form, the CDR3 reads TGCAGTGCTAGCGTAGGGGAGAACACCGGGGAGCTGTTTTTT.

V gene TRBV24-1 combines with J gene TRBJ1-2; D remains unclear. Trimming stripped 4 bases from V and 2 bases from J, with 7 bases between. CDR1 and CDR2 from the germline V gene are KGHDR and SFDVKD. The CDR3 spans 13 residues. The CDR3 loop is CATSDHENYGYTF. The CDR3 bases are TGTGCCACCAGTGACCATGAGAACTATGGCTACACCTTC.

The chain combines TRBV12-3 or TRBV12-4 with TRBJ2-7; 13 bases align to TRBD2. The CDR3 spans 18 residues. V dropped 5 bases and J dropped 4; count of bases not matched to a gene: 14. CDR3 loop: CASSPRTGLAGVRYEQYF. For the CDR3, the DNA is TGTGCCAGCAGTCCCCGAACTGGACTAGCGGGAGTCCGTTACGAGCAGTACTTC.

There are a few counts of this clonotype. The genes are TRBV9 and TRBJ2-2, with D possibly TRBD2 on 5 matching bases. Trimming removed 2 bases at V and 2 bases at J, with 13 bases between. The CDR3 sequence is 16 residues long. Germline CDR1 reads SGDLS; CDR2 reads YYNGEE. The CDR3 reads CASSVRLAPNTGELFF. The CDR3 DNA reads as TGTGCCAGCAGCGTGAGGCTAGCCCCTAACACCGGGGAGCTGTTTTTT.

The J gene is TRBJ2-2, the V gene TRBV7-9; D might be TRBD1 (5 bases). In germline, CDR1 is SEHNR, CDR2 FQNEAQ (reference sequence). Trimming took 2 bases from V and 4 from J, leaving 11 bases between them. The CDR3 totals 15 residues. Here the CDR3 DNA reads TGTGCCAGCAGCTTATCTGGGGCCTCCACCGGGGAGCTGTTTTTT. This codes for CASSLSGASTGELFF.

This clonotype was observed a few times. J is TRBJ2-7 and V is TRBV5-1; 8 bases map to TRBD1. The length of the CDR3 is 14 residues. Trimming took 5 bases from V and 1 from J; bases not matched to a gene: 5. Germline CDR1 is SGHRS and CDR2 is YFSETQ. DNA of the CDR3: TGCGCCAGCAGACCGGACAGGGTTTCCTACGAGCAGTACTTC. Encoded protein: CASRPDRVSYEQYF.